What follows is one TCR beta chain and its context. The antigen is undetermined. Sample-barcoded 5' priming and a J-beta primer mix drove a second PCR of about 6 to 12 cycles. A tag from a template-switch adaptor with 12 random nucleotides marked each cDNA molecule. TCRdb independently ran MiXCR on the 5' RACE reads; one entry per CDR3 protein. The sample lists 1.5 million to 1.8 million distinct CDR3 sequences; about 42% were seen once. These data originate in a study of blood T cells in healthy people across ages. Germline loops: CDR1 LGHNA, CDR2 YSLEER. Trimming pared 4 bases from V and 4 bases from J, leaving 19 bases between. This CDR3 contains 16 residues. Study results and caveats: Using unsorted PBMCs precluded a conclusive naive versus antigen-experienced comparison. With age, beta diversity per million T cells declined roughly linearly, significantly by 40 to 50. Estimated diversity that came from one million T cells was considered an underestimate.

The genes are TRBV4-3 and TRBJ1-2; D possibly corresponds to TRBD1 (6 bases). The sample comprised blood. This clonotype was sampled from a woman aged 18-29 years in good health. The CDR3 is CASSLHHRAVGYGYTF. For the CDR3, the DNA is TGCGCCAGCAGCCTACATCACAGGGCTGTCGGCTATGGCTACACCTTC.